The 21 T cell receptor beta chains given below trace back to one sample, sequenced in a study of T-cell reconstitution after alpha-beta-depleted transplantation in children. A library of TCRbeta sequences, prepared with unique molecular identifiers, was generated. In TCRdb, the PCR reads were re-called with MiXCR into one record per CDR3 protein. Of some 300,000 distinct CDR3 sequences in the sample, around 7.3% were seen once. No antigen has been identified for these receptors. Study-level findings and limits: By one year post-transplant, T-cell counts and diversity largely arose from T cells that were newly produced.

Sequences were derived from peripheral blood, sampled 360 days after TCRalphabeta/CD19-depleted stem cell transplant. Every receptor here comes from a female patient between 2 and 15 years old who had a stem cell transplant for Fanconi anemia, so the T cells may come from the graft donor.

The table lists this clonotype with many counts. The chain is built from TRBV12-3 or TRBV12-4 and TRBJ2-6; 8 positions agree with TRBD1. The CDR3 has 20 amino acids. V lost 6 bases to trimming and J lost 0 bases; unmatched junction nucleotides: 16. CDR3 loop: CASSPLMGDRLFSGANVLTF. The DNA of the CDR3 is TGTGCCAGCAGCCCCTTAATGGGGGACAGGTTATTCTCTGGGGCCAACGTCCTGACTTTC.

This clonotype was found many times. The rearrangement joins TRBV20-1 to TRBJ2-1; the D is unclear. The CDR3 sequence is 12 residues long. Looked up from germline, CDR1 is DFQATT and CDR2 is SNEGSKA (reference sequence). The V gene lost 3 bases and the J gene lost 4 bases, with 7 bases spanning the gap. Here the CDR3 reads CSASGSYNEQFF. CDR3 nucleotide sequence: TGCAGTGCTAGCGGCAGTTACAATGAGCAGTTCTTC.

This clonotype has at least ten counts. The chain couples TRBV20-1 to TRBJ2-1, with D perhaps matching TRBD2 (5 bases). CDR3 length: 14 amino acids. CDR1 is DFQATT, CDR2 SNEGSKA, per germline (reference sequence). V lost 7 bases, J lost 0 bases, and 13 bases lay in between. The CDR3 sequence is CSVLTNVSYNEQFF. The CDR3 DNA reads TGCAGTGTCCTGACTAATGTCTCCTACAATGAGCAGTTCTTC.

This clonotype was found a few times. This chain links TRBV20-1 with TRBJ2-3; maybe TRBD2 (6 bases). From germline, CDR1 is DFQATT and CDR2 SNEGSKA (reference sequence). The CDR3 length is 14 residues. CDR3 region: CTPMGGLSTDTQYF. In nucleotides, the CDR3 is TGCACCCCCATGGGGGGACTTAGCACAGATACGCAGTATTTT.

The V and J genes are TRBV20-1 and TRBJ2-1; 10 bases agree with TRBD2. CDR3 length: 14 amino acids. J was trimmed by 4 bases and V by 6 bases; bases with no gene match: 6. Germline lookup yields CDR1 DFQATT and CDR2 SNEGSKA (reference sequence). CDR3 amino acids: CSAQRGGPYNEQFF. In DNA form, the CDR3 reads TGCAGTGCCCAGCGGGGGGGCCCTTACAATGAGCAGTTCTTC.

This clonotype was counted a few times. The J gene is TRBJ1-1, the V gene TRBV20-1, with 7 bases aligning to TRBD1. The germline gives CDR1 DFQATT, CDR2 SNEGSKA (reference sequence). This CDR3 region has 14 residues. Unmatched junction bases numbered 10, after V lost 8 bases and J lost 1 base. CDR3 nucleotide sequence: TGCAGTCTACAGGGGCCCAGGAGGAACACTGAAGCTTTCTTT. As protein: CSLQGPRRNTEAFF.

At least ten counts were recorded for this clonotype. The J gene is TRBJ2-3, the V gene TRBV24-1; possible D gene TRBD1, 5 bases. The V end was cut by 1 base, the J end by 15 bases, with 19 bases between. The CDR3 spans 14 residues. Looked up from germline, CDR1 is KGHDR and CDR2 is SFDVKD. CDR3 nucleotide sequence: TGTGCCACCAGTGATTTCAGGGCAGAGCGTCTGCAATATTTT. Translation: CATSDFRAERLQYF.

In its sample, this clonotype was seen many times. The genes are TRBV11-2 and TRBJ1-4; D possibly corresponds to TRBD1 (5 bases). V gave up 5 bases and J gave up 1 base, with 8 bases separating them. The CDR3 totals 14 residues. Germline V lookup: CDR1 SGHAT, CDR2 FQNNGV. CDR3: CASSLGGTNEKLFF. The CDR3 nucleotides are TGTGCCAGCAGCCTCGGGGGAACTAATGAAAAACTGTTTTTT.

This clonotype was recorded at least ten times. V and J are TRBV5-1 and TRBJ2-2; TRBD1 is a possible D gene (6 bases). CDR3 length equals 15 residues. Trimming stripped 4 bases from V and 5 bases from J, with 15 bases between. Germline-derived CDR1 and CDR2 are SGHRS and YFSETQ. The CDR3 sequence: CASSPEGRGTGELFF. The CDR3 coding sequence is TGCGCCAGCAGCCCGGAAGGCAGGGGAACCGGGGAGCTGTTTTTT.

The CDR3 region is CASSVARDRGTYEQYF. DNA for the CDR3: TGTGCCAGCAGCGTAGCGCGGGACAGGGGAACCTACGAGCAGTACTTC. The chain recombines TRBV9 with TRBJ2-7; 10 bases fit TRBD1. The junction had 5 bases not matched to a gene; V was cut back by 0 bases and J by 2 bases. CDR3 size: 16 residues. The germline V gene encodes CDR1 SGDLS and CDR2 YYNGEE.

The rearrangement joins TRBV18 to TRBJ2-3, with 7 bases matching TRBD1. Germline lookup yields CDR1 KGHSH and CDR2 LQKENI. This CDR3 spans 13 amino acids. J was trimmed by 14 bases and V by 6 bases; bases with no gene match: 14. CDR3 loop: CASSPLTGDSAYF. In nucleotides, the CDR3 is TGTGCCAGCTCGCCTCTTACAGGGGATTCTGCGTATTTT. Full variable domain (rest looked up from reference TRBV18 and TRBJ2-3): NAGVMQNPRHLVRRRGQEARLRCSPMKGHSHVYWYRQLPEEGLKFMVYLQKENIIDESGMPKERFSAEFPKEGPSILRIQQVVRGDSAAYFCASSPLTGDSAYFGPGTRLTVL.

This clonotype came up many times. The J gene is TRBJ2-7, the V gene TRBV29-1, with 10 nucleotides matching TRBD1. This CDR3 is built from 13 residues. The trim removed 6 bases at V and 4 bases at J, leaving 6 bases unmatched. Germline assignment: CDR1 SQVTM and CDR2 ANQGSEA. The CDR3 loop reads CSVLPGQGYEQYF. In DNA form, the CDR3 reads TGCAGCGTACTTCCGGGACAGGGGTACGAGCAGTACTTC.

This clonotype was seen many times. The chain employs TRBV9 and TRBJ1-6, with 8 bases identical to TRBD1. The germline gives CDR1 SGDLS, CDR2 YYNGEE. The CDR3 covers 15 residues. Unmatched junction bases numbered 6, after V lost 0 bases and J lost 10 bases. CDR3 protein: CASSVEVTGVSPLHF. CDR3 DNA: TGTGCCAGCAGCGTAGAAGTGACAGGGGTCTCACCCCTCCACTTT.

Of note for this clonotype: Given a much more abundant clone one base away, this may be a read error. The chain uses TRBV6-2 or TRBV6-3 and TRBJ2-1; a possible D gene is TRBD2 (7 bases). Germline loops: CDR1 MNHEY, CDR2 SVGEGT. V lost 0 bases and J 8 bases, leaving 11 bases between the germline ends. This CDR3 is 14 amino acids long. The CDR3 nucleotides read TGTGCCAGCAGTTACTCGGGGGGGCCCGATGAGCAGTTCTTC. Its translation is CASSYSGGPDEQFF.

This clonotype was observed at least ten times. CDR3 bases: TGTGCCAGCAGTTCGCAATTACTACAGCCCCAGCATTTT. Protein: CASSSQLLQPQHF. V gene TRBV12-3 or TRBV12-4 combines with J gene TRBJ1-5; D is ambiguous. The V and J ends lost 4 bases and 7 bases respectively, with 11 bases between them. The CDR3 sequence is 13 residues long.

The CDR3 DNA sequence: TGTGCCAGCAGCCCATCGGCTCGGACAGCTTCCACTGAAGCTTTCTTT. Protein sequence: CASSPSARTASTEAFF. J is TRBJ1-1 and V is TRBV28; perhaps TRBD1 as D (6 bases). V was pared by 6 bases and J by 4 bases, with 21 bases between. The CDR3 has 16 residues. Germline loops: CDR1 MDHEN, CDR2 SYDVKM.

This clonotype was counted ten times or more. This chain links TRBV5-6 with TRBJ1-5, with D hard to call. The germline V and J ends were trimmed by 2 bases and 2 bases, with 8 bases remaining between them. The length of the CDR3 is 14 residues. The germline gives CDR1 SGHDT, CDR2 YYEEEE. The CDR3 region is CASSLNTGNQPQHF. The CDR3 DNA sequence: TGTGCCAGCAGCTTAAATACGGGCAATCAGCCCCAGCATTTT.

This clonotype was seen ten or more times. The chain recombines TRBV5-1 with TRBJ2-7; 7 positions match TRBD1. The CDR3 is 15 residues long. CDR1 SGHRS and CDR2 YFSETQ come from the germline V gene. V shed 0 bases, J shed 0 bases, and the junction held 3 bases outside the gene matches. The CDR3 bases are TGCGCCAGCAGCTTGGGGACAGGATCCTCCTACGAGCAGTACTTC. It specifies CASSLGTGSSYEQYF.

This clonotype was detected many times. The J gene is TRBJ2-2, the V gene TRBV20-1, with no clear D. The CDR3 totals 17 residues. The germline CDR1 and CDR2 sequences are DFQATT and SNEGSKA (reference sequence). V lost 3 bases, J lost 0 bases, and 17 bases lay in between. The CDR3 here is CSARMRLDRANTGELFF. DNA for the CDR3: TGCAGTGCTAGGATGCGGCTCGACCGCGCGAACACCGGGGAGCTGTTTTTT.

This clonotype occurred many times. The CDR3 protein is CATSGSSNMGEQFF. CDR3 nucleotides: TGTGCCACCAGTGGGTCCTCCAATATGGGTGAGCAGTTCTTC. The chain couples TRBV24-1 to TRBJ2-1, with D uncertain. CDR1 KGHDR and CDR2 SFDVKD come from the germline V gene. V was trimmed by 5 bases and J by 9 bases, leaving 16 bases between them. This CDR3 is 14 amino acids long.

This clonotype was seen ten or more times. The V and J genes are TRBV12-3 or TRBV12-4 and TRBJ1-1; TRBD1 is a possible D gene (5 bases). With 3 bases removed from V and 0 bases from J, the gap between germline ends came to 11 bases. This CDR3 region has 15 residues. For the CDR3, the DNA is TGTGCCAGCAGTTTCGCGGGGGGTATGAACACTGAAGCTTTCTTT. Its translation: CASSFAGGMNTEAFF.